This TCR beta chain was documented in a study of shared clonotypes between healthy human individuals. Study findings and constraints: Sharing of clonotypes among donors was expected to vary with sequencing depth.

Remarks on this clone: Its antigen is as yet unknown.

Clones were read by immunoSEQ multiplex PCR, and TCRdb kept only the in-frame ones, dropping some. The sample carries about 1.4 million clones, approximately 97% recorded once. Donors had no recently reported acute infections or vaccinations and were HIV-negative. From germline, CDR1 is SGHKS and CDR2 YYEKEE (reference sequence). J was trimmed by 3 bases and V by 4 bases; bases with no gene match: 9. The CDR3 consists of 17 residues. This chain uses TRBV5-5 with TRBJ2-1; 11 bases match TRBD2. Material: naive CD4+ T cells sorted from blood. Subset given: CD45RA+ positively selected. This TCR was sampled from a man younger than 45 in good health. CDR3 in amino acids: CASSRWWGLADYNEQFF. CDR3 DNA sequence: TGTGCCAGCAGCCGATGGTGGGGACTAGCGGACTACAATGAGCAGTTCTTC.